This TCR beta chain originates from a study of blood T cells in healthy people across ages. With a J-beta primer mix and a sample-barcoded 5' primer, a second PCR ran roughly 6 to 11 cycles. TCRdb called the 5' RACE reads again in MiXCR, with one record for every CDR3 protein. The table shows 1.5 million to 2 million distinct CDR3 sequences, with approximately 30% occurring only once. This clonotype has only a few counts. The germline V and J ends were trimmed by 6 bases and 5 bases, with 10 bases remaining between them. The CDR3 has 13 residues. Germline V lookup: CDR1 SNHLY, CDR2 FYNNEI. For every donor, a draw yielded around 10 milliliters of peripheral blood.

Specimen: blood. This clonotype was obtained from a woman in her twenties or thirties in good health. The chain links TRBV2 to TRBJ1-4; no reliable D call. The CDR3 DNA reads TGTGCCAGCAGACGGGATCGGAATGAAAAACTGTTTTTT. Protein product: CASRRDRNEKLFF.